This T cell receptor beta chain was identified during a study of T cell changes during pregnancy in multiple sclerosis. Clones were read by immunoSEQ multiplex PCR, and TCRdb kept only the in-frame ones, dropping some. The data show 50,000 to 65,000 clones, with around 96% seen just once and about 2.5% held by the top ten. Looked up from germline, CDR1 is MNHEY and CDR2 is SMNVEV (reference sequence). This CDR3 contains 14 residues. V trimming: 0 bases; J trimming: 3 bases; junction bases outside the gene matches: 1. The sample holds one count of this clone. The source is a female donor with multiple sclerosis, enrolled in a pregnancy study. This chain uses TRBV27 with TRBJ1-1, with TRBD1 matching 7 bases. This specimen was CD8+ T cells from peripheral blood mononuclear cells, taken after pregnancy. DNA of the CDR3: TGTGCCAGCAGTTTATCAGGGGGCTACACTGAAGCTTTCTTT. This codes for CASSLSGGYTEAFF.